Each of the 2 T cell receptor beta chains below was sequenced from the same sample in a study of blood T cells in healthy people across ages. Using a J-beta primer mix together with a sample-barcoded 5' primer, a second PCR was run for roughly 7 to 11 cycles. MiXCR, run by TCRdb on the 5' RACE reads, gives a single entry per CDR3 protein. The sample lists more than 1,400,000 distinct CDR3 sequences; roughly 40% were seen once. Sequencing used blood. These receptors were obtained from a woman aged 18-30 years in good health.

The chain has TRBV25-1 and TRBJ2-3; 8 nucleotides agree with TRBD2. The J segment lost 5 bases and the V segment lost 3 bases, leaving 4 bases of the junction unmatched. This CDR3 region has 14 residues. Per the germline V gene, CDR1 is MGHDK and CDR2 is SYGVNS. DNA of the CDR3: TGTGCCAGCAGTGATTGGCTAGCGGGAGATACGCAGTATTTT. Translating it yields CASSDWLAGDTQYF. Full variable domain (remainder filled in from reference TRBV25-1 and TRBJ2-3): EADIYQTPRYLVIGTGKKITLECSQTMGHDKMYWYQQDPGMELHLIHYSYGVNSTEKGDLSSESTVSRIRTEHFPLTLESARPSHTSQYLCASSDWLAGDTQYFGPGTRLTVL.

This clonotype was detected a few times. This chain links TRBV12-3 or TRBV12-4 with TRBJ1-6; D remains ambiguous. The CDR3 runs to 15 residues. V dropped 4 bases and J dropped 5 bases, with 12 bases sitting between them. The chain's CDR3 is CASSSWPVNNSPLHF. The CDR3 DNA is TGTGCCAGCAGTTCGTGGCCAGTGAATAATTCACCCCTCCACTTT.